One and the same sample provided the 32 T cell receptor beta chains below, sequenced in a study of blood T cell repertoires in COVID-19. Only in-frame clones appear in the TCRdb table, and some are missing; sequencing was by immunoSEQ multiplex PCR. Of a few hundred thousand clones listed, approximately 85% are singletons. Sequences were obtained from peripheral blood. The receptor set was obtained from a man older than 75 with acute or convalescent COVID-19.

The CDR3 reads CASSVSVTGVYEQYF. The CDR3 DNA is TGTGCCAGCAGCGTCTCGGTGACAGGAGTCTACGAGCAGTACTTC. The rearrangement links TRBV9 to TRBJ2-7; maybe TRBD1 (6 bases). Germline CDR1 reads SGDLS; CDR2 reads YYNGEE. The CDR3 runs 15 residues. V shed 2 bases and J shed 3 bases, with 15 bases lying between them.

The chain has TRBV28 and TRBJ1-6; 9 positions match TRBD1. The CDR3 consists of 14 residues. The V and J ends lost 3 bases and 9 bases, in that order; junction bases with no gene match: 3. Germline V gene sequence: CDR1 MDHEN, CDR2 SYDVKM. For the CDR3, the DNA is TGTGCCAGCAGTTTTGGGGACAGGGTTTCACCCCTCCACTTT. Translation gives CASSFGDRVSPLHF.

V and J are TRBV2 and TRBJ1-5; 7 bases fit TRBD1. CDR3 size: 15 residues. The germline CDR1 and CDR2 sequences are SNHLY and FYNNEI. V was pared by 6 bases and J by 4 bases, with 9 bases of the junction left unmatched. The CDR3 protein is CASRLEGAWNQPQHF. The CDR3, as DNA: TGTGCCAGCAGACTAGAGGGGGCCTGGAATCAGCCCCAGCATTTT.

The chain uses TRBV5-1 and TRBJ1-2; no firm D call. The V gene's germline CDR1 is SGHRS and CDR2 YFSETQ. V lost 4 bases, J lost 8 bases, and 18 bases lay in between. This CDR3 comprises 14 residues. The chain's CDR3 is CASSAGEIGRGYTF. CDR3 nucleotides: TGCGCCAGCAGCGCCGGGGAGATAGGTCGAGGCTACACCTTC.

CDR3 in amino acids: CSATGNEKLFF. The CDR3 DNA reads TGCAGTGCCACAGGGAATGAAAAACTGTTTTTT. The chain combines TRBV20-1 with TRBJ1-4; possible D gene TRBD1, 6 bases. The germline V and J ends were trimmed by 6 bases and 5 bases, with 7 bases remaining between them. The V gene's germline CDR1 is DFQATT and CDR2 SNEGSKA (reference sequence). This CDR3 has 11 residues.

This chain uses TRBV28 with TRBJ1-4; 7 nucleotides agree with TRBD1. Germline-derived CDR1 and CDR2 are MDHEN and SYDVKM. CDR3 length equals 14 residues. The trim removed 3 bases at V and 7 bases at J, leaving 5 bases unmatched. The CDR3 sequence: CASSFQGVAEKLFF. DNA of the CDR3: TGTGCCAGCAGTTTCCAGGGGGTCGCTGAAAAACTGTTTTTT.

The V gene is TRBV7-6, the J gene TRBJ2-3; 8 bases are shared with TRBD1. The ends lost 5 bases at V and 2 bases at J; junction bases unmatched: 6. The germline gives CDR1 SGHVS, CDR2 FNYEAQ. CDR3 length equals 15 residues. CDR3 in DNA: TGTGCCAGCAGCCTCCGGGACAGGAACACAGATACGCAGTATTTT. This translates into CASSLRDRNTDTQYF.

The genes are TRBV19 and TRBJ2-1; 7 bases align to TRBD2. This CDR3 is 15 amino acids long. V gave up 3 bases and J gave up 8 bases; unmatched junction bases: 10. Germline-derived CDR1 and CDR2 are LNHDA and SQIVND (reference sequence). CDR3 nucleotides: TGTGCCAGTAGTATTTGGGGGGGAGTCGGCGATGAGCAGTTCTTC. Residues: CASSIWGGVGDEQFF.

This chain links TRBV14 with TRBJ1-1; TRBD1 is a possible D gene (6 bases). There are 12 residues in the CDR3. With 4 bases removed from V and 5 bases from J, the gap between germline ends came to 8 bases. The germline gives CDR1 SGHDN, CDR2 FVKESK. The CDR3 spells CASSPQGTEAFF. DNA of the CDR3: TGTGCCAGCAGCCCGCAGGGGACTGAAGCTTTCTTT. The full variable domain, rest sourced from reference TRBV14 and TRBJ1-1, is EAGVTQFPSHSVIEKGQTVTLRCDPISGHDNLYWYRRVMGKEIKFLLHFVKESKQDESGMPNNRFLAERTGGTYSTLKVQPAELEDSGVYFCASSPQGTEAFFGQGTRLTVV.

The V gene is TRBV3-1 (or the pseudogene TRBV3-2), the J gene TRBJ2-2, with TRBD1 as a possible D gene (6 bases). This CDR3 comprises 17 residues. Trimming removed 3 bases at V and 2 bases at J, with 16 bases between. The germline CDR1 and CDR2 sequences are LGHDT and YNNKEL (reference sequence). The CDR3 loop is CASSHRGAQGNTGELFF. The CDR3 DNA follows: TGTGCCAGCAGCCATCGTGGGGCACAGGGAAACACCGGGGAGCTGTTTTTT.

This sequence joins TRBV11-2 and TRBJ2-3; D is unresolved. Germline lookup yields CDR1 SGHAT and CDR2 FQNNGV. The CDR3 length is 17 residues. V lost 3 bases and J 0 bases, leaving 16 bases between the germline ends. The CDR3, as DNA: TGTGCCAGCAGCTTCACCCCAGTGGCAGGAAGCACAGATACGCAGTATTTT. Protein sequence: CASSFTPVAGSTDTQYF.

This clone was seen more than once but under ten times. This chain uses TRBV12-3 or TRBV12-4 with TRBJ2-1, with 13 bases fitting TRBD2. The V gene end was trimmed by 10 bases and the J gene end by 5 bases; junction bases not matched to a gene: 2. CDR3 length equals 13 residues. The CDR3 protein is CATGLAGNNEQFF. The CDR3 DNA sequence: TGTGCCACGGGACTAGCGGGAAACAATGAGCAGTTCTTC.

The rearrangement links TRBV5-1 to TRBJ1-2; weak D call: TRBD1 (6 bases). The CDR3 is made up of 16 amino acids. CDR1 is SGHRS, CDR2 YFSETQ, per germline. Trimming stripped 3 bases from V and 7 bases from J, with 22 bases between. DNA of the CDR3: TGCGCCAGCAGCTCAATTACAGGATCCTCACAGGGTGGCTACACCTTC. Amino acids: CASSSITGSSQGGYTF.

This clone was seen a handful of times. The chain is built from TRBV2 and TRBJ2-3, with D possibly matching TRBD1 (5 bases). This CDR3 spans 15 amino acids. Trimming stripped 2 bases from V and 1 base from J, with 10 bases between. CDR1 is SNHLY and CDR2 is FYNNEI in the germline V gene. This CDR3 reads CASSEQGAGTDTQYF. CDR3 nucleotides: TGTGCCAGCAGTGAACAGGGCGCTGGCACAGATACGCAGTATTTT. Full variable domain (outside the CDR3, taken from reference TRBV2 and TRBJ2-3): EPEVTQTPSHQVTQMGQEVILRCVPISNHLYFYWYRQILGQKVEFLVSFYNNEISEKSEIFDDQFSVERPDGSNFTLKIRSTKLEDSAMYFCASSEQGAGTDTQYFGPGTRLTVL.

V is TRBV10-3 and J is TRBJ2-3; perhaps TRBD1 as D (5 bases). The V end was cut by 3 bases, the J end by 4 bases, with 14 bases between. The germline V gene encodes CDR1 ENHRY and CDR2 SYGVKD. This CDR3 spans 15 amino acids. CDR3 region: CAISDSDKGADTQYF. The CDR3 bases are TGTGCCATCAGTGATTCGGACAAGGGTGCAGATACGCAGTATTTT.

V usage is TRBV6-6 and J usage is TRBJ1-3, with no clear D. The CDR3 is 15 residues long. The germline V gene has CDR1 MNHNY and CDR2 SVGAGI (reference sequence). The germline V and J ends were trimmed by 10 bases and 1 base, with 17 bases remaining between them. The CDR3 loop is CATAMWRASGNTIYF. As DNA, the CDR3 is TGTGCCACTGCGATGTGGAGGGCGTCTGGAAACACCATATATTTT.

The chain couples TRBV9 to TRBJ2-2; the D is unclear. V was cut by 3 bases and J by 8 bases, with 14 bases left in between. The germline V gene has CDR1 SGDLS and CDR2 YYNGEE. The CDR3 totals 14 residues. CDR3 nucleotide sequence: TGTGCCAGCAGCGCCGGCCTCGAGACTGGGGAGCTGTTTTTT. This encodes CASSAGLETGELFF.

V usage is TRBV4-2 and J usage is TRBJ2-3; 7 positions match TRBD2. Looked up from germline, CDR1 is LGHNA and CDR2 is YNFKEQ. Unmatched junction bases numbered 6, after V lost 1 base and J lost 2 bases. CDR3 length equals 16 residues. CDR3 in amino acids: CASSQGGAGITDTQYF. For the CDR3, the DNA is TGTGCCAGCAGCCAAGGGGGAGCGGGGATCACAGATACGCAGTATTTT.

For this clone: This specimen includes other DNA sequences encoding the same CDR3. The chain links TRBV24-1 to TRBJ2-7; D is unclear. The CDR3 has 13 amino acids. V lost 5 bases to trimming and J lost 2 bases, with 9 bases between them. Per the germline V gene, CDR1 is KGHDR and CDR2 is SFDVKD. Here the CDR3 DNA reads TGTGCCACCAGTGCTGGCGGCCCCTACGAGCAGTACTTC. It specifies CATSAGGPYEQYF.

The V and J genes are TRBV6-1 and TRBJ2-5; D call uncertain. V was shortened by 5 bases and J by 5 bases, with 6 bases between the two germline ends. Germline lookup yields CDR1 MNHNS and CDR2 SASEGT. CDR3 length: 11 amino acids. The CDR3 DNA follows: TGTGCCAGCAGTCCCCGGGAGACCCAGTACTTC. Amino acid sequence: CASSPRETQYF.

The chain links TRBV7-9 to TRBJ2-7; tentatively, D is TRBD1 (5 bases). The CDR3 consists of 14 residues. CDR1 and CDR2 from the germline V gene are SEHNR and FQNEAQ (reference sequence). V was cut by 3 bases and J by 3 bases, with 12 bases left in between. The DNA of the CDR3 is TGTGCCAGCAGCTTGGAAGGGGTTAACTACGAGCAGTACTTC. Translation gives CASSLEGVNYEQYF.

V gene TRBV5-6 combines with J gene TRBJ1-2; TRBD1 agrees at 7 bases. In germline, CDR1 is SGHDT, CDR2 YYEEEE. V trimming: 4 bases; J trimming: 3 bases; junction bases outside the gene matches: 9. The CDR3 loop spans 15 amino acids. CDR3 protein: CASSPSGGIHYGYTF. CDR3 coding DNA: TGTGCCAGCAGCCCTTCAGGGGGGATTCACTATGGCTACACCTTC.

The chain links TRBV7-2 to TRBJ1-2; TRBD1 might be the D (5 bases). V shed 4 bases and J shed 6 bases, with 15 bases lying between them. In germline, CDR1 is SGHTA, CDR2 FQGNSA. The CDR3 extends over 14 amino acids. The DNA of the CDR3 is TGTGCCAGCAGCTCTGGCAGTTTAGGGGATGGCTACACCTTC. Amino acid sequence: CASSSGSLGDGYTF.

The V call is TRBV6-6, the J call TRBJ2-5, with 9 bases lining up with TRBD1. After removal of 11 bases from V and 5 bases from J, the junction contained 12 bases not matched to a gene. Germline V gene lookup returns CDR1 MNHNY and CDR2 SVGAGI (reference sequence). The CDR3 runs 14 residues. The CDR3 here is CAGSSGTGSETQYF. For the CDR3, the DNA is TGTGCCGGGAGCTCCGGGACAGGGTCGGAGACCCAGTACTTC.

The V call is TRBV3-1 (or the pseudogene TRBV3-2), the J call TRBJ1-1, with 11 nucleotides matching TRBD1. J gave up 3 bases and V 4 bases, and 7 bases lay outside the gene matches. The CDR3 spans 16 residues. Per the germline V gene, CDR1 is LGHDT and CDR2 is YNNKEL (reference sequence). In nucleotides, the CDR3 is TGTGCCAGCAGCCTTCTCGGACAGGGGGCTGACACTGAAGCTTTCTTT. Amino acid sequence: CASSLLGQGADTEAFF.

The chain links TRBV6-5 to TRBJ1-6, with D maybe TRBD1 (5 bases). This CDR3 has 14 amino acids. V was clipped by 6 bases and J by 5 bases, with 11 bases between them. Germline-derived CDR1 and CDR2 are MNHEY and SVGAGI. Here the CDR3 DNA reads TGTGCCAGCAGGGGGCGGACCAATAATTCACCCCTCCACTTT. The encoded protein is CASRGRTNNSPLHF.

The chain links TRBV28 to TRBJ2-5, with 8 bases fitting TRBD2. The CDR3 contains 12 residues. V shed 8 bases, J shed 9 bases, and the junction held 8 bases outside the gene matches. Germline V gene sequence: CDR1 MDHEN, CDR2 SYDVKM. The CDR3 loop is CASRTSPKAQYF. The CDR3 DNA reads as TGTGCCAGCCGGACTAGCCCCAAGGCCCAGTACTTC.

V and J are TRBV9 and TRBJ1-2; the match to TRBD1 covers 10 bases. The trim removed 4 bases at V and 0 bases at J, leaving 3 bases unmatched. CDR3 length equals 15 residues. CDR1 SGDLS and CDR2 YYNGEE come from the germline V gene. CDR3 nucleotide sequence: TGTGCCAGCAGCTTTGGACAGGGGGCTAACTATGGCTACACCTTC. It yields the protein CASSFGQGANYGYTF.

The table lists this clone with a few counts. This same CDR3 is encoded by further DNA sequences in the sample. The chain is built from TRBV5-1 and TRBJ2-1; TRBD2 matches at 9 bases. The length of the CDR3 is 15 residues. Germline V gives CDR1 SGHRS, CDR2 YFSETQ. The V gene end was trimmed by 4 bases and the J gene end by 0 bases; junction bases not matched to a gene: 2. The CDR3 loop reads CASSSSGSSYNEQFF. The CDR3 bases are TGCGCCAGCAGCAGTAGCGGGAGCTCCTACAATGAGCAGTTCTTC.

The chain links TRBV5-6 to TRBJ2-7; 10 bases fit TRBD1. With V trimmed by 4 bases and J by 6 bases, 10 bases remained unmatched. The germline V gene has CDR1 SGHDT and CDR2 YYEEEE. The CDR3 covers 15 residues. CDR3 region: CASSRGDRGNSEQYF. DNA for the CDR3: TGTGCCAGCAGCCGTGGGGACAGGGGAAACTCCGAGCAGTACTTC.

This chain connects TRBV5-1 to TRBJ1-1; 10 nucleotides match TRBD1. Germline V gene data show CDR1 as SGHRS and CDR2 as YFSETQ. J gave up 4 bases and V 2 bases, and 8 bases lay outside the gene matches. The CDR3 has 16 amino acids. The CDR3 sequence is CASSFGTGVPGTEAFF. In DNA, the CDR3 is TGCGCCAGCAGCTTCGGGACAGGGGTGCCGGGCACTGAAGCTTTCTTT.

The genes are TRBV19 and TRBJ1-6, with D possibly TRBD1 on 6 matching bases. Germline CDR1 is LNHDA and CDR2 is SQIVND (reference sequence). The CDR3 runs 16 residues. With 4 bases removed from V and 13 bases from J, the gap between germline ends came to 23 bases. CDR3 coding DNA: TGTGCCAGTAGTAAAGGGGGACACGACCTCCCCCTGCCCCTCCACTTT. It is translated as CASSKGGHDLPLPLHF.